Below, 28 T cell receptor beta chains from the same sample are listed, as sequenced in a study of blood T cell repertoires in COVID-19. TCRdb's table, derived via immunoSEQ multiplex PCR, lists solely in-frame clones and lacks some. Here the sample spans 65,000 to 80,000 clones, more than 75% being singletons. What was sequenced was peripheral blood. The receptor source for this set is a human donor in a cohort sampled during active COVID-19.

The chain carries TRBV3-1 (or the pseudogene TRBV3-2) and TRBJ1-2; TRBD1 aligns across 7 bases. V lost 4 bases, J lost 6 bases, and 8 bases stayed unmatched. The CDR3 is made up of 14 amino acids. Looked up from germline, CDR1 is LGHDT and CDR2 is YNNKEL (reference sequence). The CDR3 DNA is TGTGCCAGCAGCCTTGAAACAGGGGCGGATGGCTACACCTTC. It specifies CASSLETGADGYTF.

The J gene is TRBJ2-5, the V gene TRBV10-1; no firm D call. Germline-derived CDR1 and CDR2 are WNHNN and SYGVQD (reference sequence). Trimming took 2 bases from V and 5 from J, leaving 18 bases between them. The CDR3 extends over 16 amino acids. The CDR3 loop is CASSERRSAGWETQYF. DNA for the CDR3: TGCGCCAGCAGTGAGAGAAGGTCCGCCGGGTGGGAGACCCAGTACTTC.

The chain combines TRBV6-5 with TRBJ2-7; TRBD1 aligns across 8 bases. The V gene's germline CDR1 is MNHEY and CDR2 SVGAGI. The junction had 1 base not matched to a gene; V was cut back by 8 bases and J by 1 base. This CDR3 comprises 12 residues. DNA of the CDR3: TGTGCCAGCGGACAGGGTTCCTACGAGCAGTACTTC. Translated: CASGQGSYEQYF.

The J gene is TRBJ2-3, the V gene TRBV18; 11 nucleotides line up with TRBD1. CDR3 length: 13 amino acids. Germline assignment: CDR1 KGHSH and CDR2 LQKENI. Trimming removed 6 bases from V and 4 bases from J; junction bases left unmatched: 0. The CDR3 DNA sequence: TGTGCCAGCTCGGGACAGGGGGCAGATACGCAGTATTTT. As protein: CASSGQGADTQYF.

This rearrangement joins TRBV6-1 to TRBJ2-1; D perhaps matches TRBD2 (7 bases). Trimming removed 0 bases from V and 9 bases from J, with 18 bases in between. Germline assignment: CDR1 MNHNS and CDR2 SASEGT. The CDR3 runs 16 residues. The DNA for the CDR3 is TGTGCCAGCAGTGAAGCGCTTCGGAGGGGAGGGGGTGAGCAGTTCTTC. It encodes CASSEALRRGGGEQFF.

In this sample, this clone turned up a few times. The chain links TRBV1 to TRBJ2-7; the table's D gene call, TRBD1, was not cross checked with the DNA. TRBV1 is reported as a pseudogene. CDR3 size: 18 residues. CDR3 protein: CTSSQILEAQDKSYEQYF. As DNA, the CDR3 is TGCACCAGCAGCCAAATTCTTGAGGCACAGGATAAATCCTACGAGCAGTACTTC.

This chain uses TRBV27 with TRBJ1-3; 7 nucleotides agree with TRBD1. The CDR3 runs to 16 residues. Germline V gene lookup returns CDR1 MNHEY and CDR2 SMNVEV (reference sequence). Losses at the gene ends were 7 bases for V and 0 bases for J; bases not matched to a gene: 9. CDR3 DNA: TGTGCCAGCACCGCGGGACAGCCTTTCTCTGGAAACACCATATATTTT. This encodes CASTAGQPFSGNTIYF.

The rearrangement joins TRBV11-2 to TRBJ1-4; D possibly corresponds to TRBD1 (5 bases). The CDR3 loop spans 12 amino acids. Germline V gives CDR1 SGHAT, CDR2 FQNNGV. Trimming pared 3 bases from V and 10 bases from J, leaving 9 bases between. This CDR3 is CASSFVGGKLFF. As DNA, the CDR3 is TGTGCCAGCAGCTTTGTCGGGGGAAAACTGTTTTTT.

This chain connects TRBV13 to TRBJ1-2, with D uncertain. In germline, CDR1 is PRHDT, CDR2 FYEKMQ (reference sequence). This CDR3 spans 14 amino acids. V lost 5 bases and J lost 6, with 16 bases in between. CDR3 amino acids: CASSPERVLDGYTF. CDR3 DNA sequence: TGTGCCAGCAGCCCGGAGCGGGTGTTGGATGGCTACACCTTC.

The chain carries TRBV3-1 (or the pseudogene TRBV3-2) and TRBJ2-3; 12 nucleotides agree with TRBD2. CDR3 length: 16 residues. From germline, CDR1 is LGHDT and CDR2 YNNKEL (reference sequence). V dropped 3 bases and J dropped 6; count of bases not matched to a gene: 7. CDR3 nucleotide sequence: TGTGCCAGCAGCCAGGCTAGCGGGGGGGCCGGTGATACGCAGTATTTT. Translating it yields CASSQASGGAGDTQYF.

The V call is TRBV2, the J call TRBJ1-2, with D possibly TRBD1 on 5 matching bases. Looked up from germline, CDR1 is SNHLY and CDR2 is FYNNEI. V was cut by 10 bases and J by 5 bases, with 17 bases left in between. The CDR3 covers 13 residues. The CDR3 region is CAIQTGVRYGYTF. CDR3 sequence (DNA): TGTGCCATTCAAACGGGGGTACGGTATGGCTACACCTTC.

CDR3: CASTRRGRETEAFF. In nucleotides, the CDR3 is TGTGCCAGTACCCGTAGGGGGAGAGAGACTGAAGCTTTCTTT. The V call is TRBV19, the J call TRBJ1-1, with D perhaps TRBD1 (6 bases). CDR3 length equals 14 residues. The V end was cut by 7 bases, the J end by 5 bases, with 17 bases between. Germline-derived CDR1 and CDR2 are LNHDA and SQIVND (reference sequence).

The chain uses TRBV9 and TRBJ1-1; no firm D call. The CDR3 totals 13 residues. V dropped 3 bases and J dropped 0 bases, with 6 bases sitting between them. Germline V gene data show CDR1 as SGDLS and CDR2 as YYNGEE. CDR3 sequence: CASSAQLNTEAFF. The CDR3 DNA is TGTGCCAGCAGCGCACAACTGAACACTGAAGCTTTCTTT.

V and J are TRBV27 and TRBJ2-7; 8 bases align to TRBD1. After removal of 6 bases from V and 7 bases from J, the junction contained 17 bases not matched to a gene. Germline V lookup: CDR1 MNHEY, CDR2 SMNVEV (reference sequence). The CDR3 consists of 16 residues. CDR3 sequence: CASSPAGDRGRSEQYF. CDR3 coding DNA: TGTGCCAGCAGCCCCGCCGGAGACAGGGGTAGGTCGGAGCAGTACTTC.

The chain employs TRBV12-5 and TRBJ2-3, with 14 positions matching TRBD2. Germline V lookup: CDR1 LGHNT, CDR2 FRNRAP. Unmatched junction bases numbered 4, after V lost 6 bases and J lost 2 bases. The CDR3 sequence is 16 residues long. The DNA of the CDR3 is TGTGCTAGTGGGTCGACTAGCGGGGGGGTCACAGATACGCAGTATTTT. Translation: CASGSTSGGVTDTQYF.

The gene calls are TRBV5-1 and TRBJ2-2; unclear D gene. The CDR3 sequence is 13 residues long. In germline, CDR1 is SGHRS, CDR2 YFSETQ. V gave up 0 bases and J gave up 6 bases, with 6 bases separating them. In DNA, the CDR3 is TGCGCCAGCAGCTTGGGCCTACCCGGGGAGCTGTTTTTT. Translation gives CASSLGLPGELFF.

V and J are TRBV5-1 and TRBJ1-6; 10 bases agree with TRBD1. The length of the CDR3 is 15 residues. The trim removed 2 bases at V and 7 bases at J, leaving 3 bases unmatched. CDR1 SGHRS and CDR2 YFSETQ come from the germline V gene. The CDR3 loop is CASSFGTGANSPLHF. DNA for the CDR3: TGCGCCAGCAGCTTTGGGACAGGGGCCAATTCACCCCTCCACTTT.

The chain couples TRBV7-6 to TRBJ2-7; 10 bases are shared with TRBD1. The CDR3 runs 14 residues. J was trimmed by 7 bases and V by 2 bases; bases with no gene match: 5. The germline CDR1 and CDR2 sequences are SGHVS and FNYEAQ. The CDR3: CASSLRQGAVEQYF. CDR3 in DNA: TGTGCCAGCAGCTTAAGACAGGGGGCGGTAGAGCAGTACTTC.

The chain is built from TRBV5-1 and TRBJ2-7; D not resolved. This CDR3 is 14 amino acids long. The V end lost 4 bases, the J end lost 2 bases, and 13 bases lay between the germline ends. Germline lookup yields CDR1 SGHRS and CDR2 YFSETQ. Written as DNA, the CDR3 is TGCGCCAGCAGCCAGACGGCGGCGACCTACGAGCAGTACTTC. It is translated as CASSQTAATYEQYF.

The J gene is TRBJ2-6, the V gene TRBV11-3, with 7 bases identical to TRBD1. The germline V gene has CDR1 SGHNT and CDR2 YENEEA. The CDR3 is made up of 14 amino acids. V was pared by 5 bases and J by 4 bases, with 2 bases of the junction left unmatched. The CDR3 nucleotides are TGTGCCAGCAGCCTACAGGGGGGGGCCAACGTCCTGACTTTC. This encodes CASSLQGGANVLTF.

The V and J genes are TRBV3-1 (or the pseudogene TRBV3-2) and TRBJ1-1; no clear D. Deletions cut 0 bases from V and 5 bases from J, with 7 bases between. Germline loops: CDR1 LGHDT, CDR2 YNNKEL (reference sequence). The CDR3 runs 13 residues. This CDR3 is CASSQEQITEAFF. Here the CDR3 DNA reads TGTGCCAGCAGCCAAGAGCAGATAACTGAAGCTTTCTTT.

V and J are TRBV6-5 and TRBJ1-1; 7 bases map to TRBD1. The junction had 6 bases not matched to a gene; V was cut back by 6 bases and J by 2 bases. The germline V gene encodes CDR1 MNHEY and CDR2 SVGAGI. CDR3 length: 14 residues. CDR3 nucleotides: TGTGCCAGCAGGGGGGGACAGATAAACACTGAAGCTTTCTTT. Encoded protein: CASRGGQINTEAFF.

The CDR3 here is CSVPGHVNTEAFF. The CDR3 DNA is TGCAGCGTCCCGGGACACGTTAACACTGAAGCTTTCTTT. The chain is built from TRBV29-1 and TRBJ1-1, with TRBD1 as a possible D gene (6 bases). Trimming left V 6 bases short and J 2 bases short, with 13 bases between. Germline V gene data show CDR1 as SQVTM and CDR2 as ANQGSEA. There are 13 residues in the CDR3.

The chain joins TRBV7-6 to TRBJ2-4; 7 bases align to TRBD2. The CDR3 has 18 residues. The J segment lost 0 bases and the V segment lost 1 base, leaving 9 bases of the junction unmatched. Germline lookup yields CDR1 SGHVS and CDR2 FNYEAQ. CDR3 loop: CASSLVGDYLLAKNIQYF. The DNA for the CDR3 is TGTGCCAGCAGCTTAGTGGGGGACTACCTACTAGCCAAAAACATTCAGTACTTC.

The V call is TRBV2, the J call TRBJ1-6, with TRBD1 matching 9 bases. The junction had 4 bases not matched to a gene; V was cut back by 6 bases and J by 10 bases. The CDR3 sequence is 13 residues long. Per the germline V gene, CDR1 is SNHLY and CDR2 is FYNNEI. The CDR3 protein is CASRDRGISPLHF. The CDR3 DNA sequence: TGTGCCAGCAGGGACAGGGGAATCTCACCCCTCCACTTT.

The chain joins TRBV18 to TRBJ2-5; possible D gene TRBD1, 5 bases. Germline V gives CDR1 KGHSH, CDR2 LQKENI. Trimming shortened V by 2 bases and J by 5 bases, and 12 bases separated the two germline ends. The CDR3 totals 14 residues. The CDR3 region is CASSPERGQETQYF. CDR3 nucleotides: TGTGCCAGCTCACCAGAAAGGGGCCAGGAGACCCAGTACTTC.

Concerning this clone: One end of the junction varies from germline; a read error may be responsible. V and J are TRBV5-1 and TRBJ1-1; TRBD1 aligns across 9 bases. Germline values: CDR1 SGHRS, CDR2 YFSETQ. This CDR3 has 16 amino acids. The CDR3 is CASSGGQGGLKTEAFF. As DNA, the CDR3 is TGCGCCAGCAGCGGGGGACAGGGAGGCTTGAAGACTGAAGCTTTCTTT.

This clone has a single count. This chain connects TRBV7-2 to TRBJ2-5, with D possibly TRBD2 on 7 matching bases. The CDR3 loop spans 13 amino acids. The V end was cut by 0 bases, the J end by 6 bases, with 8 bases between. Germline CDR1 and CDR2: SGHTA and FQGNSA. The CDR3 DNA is TGTGCCAGCAGCTTAGCGGGGGGGCAGACCCAGTACTTC. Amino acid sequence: CASSLAGGQTQYF.